Sequencing of this TCR beta chain was carried out in a study of cytomegalovirus exposure and HLA in healthy donors. Study-level points and caveats: Many donors carried some public TCRs, although rarity characterized most TCR sequences. Most TCR beta V segments were productive about 87% or about 30% of the time in an earlier analysis.

PCR was performed using 60 Vbeta and 13 Jbeta primers. Original methodology: Unique TCR beta chains numbered roughly 80 million in a later analysis, with around 10 million shared. TCRdb's copy holds only in-frame clones and misses some; the assay was immunoSEQ multiplex PCR. V and J calls and clone size are copied from that table; D and trimming were computed from the DNA. This sample yields over 150,000 clones, of which 70% to 80% are seen a single time; roughly 7.1% belongs to the top ten. The donors (healthy individuals) were bone marrow donors. To note about this clone: Its antigen is unknown.

V lost 9 bases to trimming and J lost 0 bases; unmatched junction nucleotides: 8. This CDR3 is built from 14 residues. Per the germline V gene, CDR1 is KGHSH and CDR2 is LQKENI. This clonotype was sampled from a man aged 30 to 39 in good health and CMV-seropositive. The sample was PBMCs. This chain uses TRBV18 with TRBJ2-7; 7 bases line up with TRBD1. The CDR3 nucleotides read TGTGCCAGTCGAGGACAGGCCTTCTCCTACGAGCAGTACTTC. Translated, it gives CASRGQAFSYEQYF.